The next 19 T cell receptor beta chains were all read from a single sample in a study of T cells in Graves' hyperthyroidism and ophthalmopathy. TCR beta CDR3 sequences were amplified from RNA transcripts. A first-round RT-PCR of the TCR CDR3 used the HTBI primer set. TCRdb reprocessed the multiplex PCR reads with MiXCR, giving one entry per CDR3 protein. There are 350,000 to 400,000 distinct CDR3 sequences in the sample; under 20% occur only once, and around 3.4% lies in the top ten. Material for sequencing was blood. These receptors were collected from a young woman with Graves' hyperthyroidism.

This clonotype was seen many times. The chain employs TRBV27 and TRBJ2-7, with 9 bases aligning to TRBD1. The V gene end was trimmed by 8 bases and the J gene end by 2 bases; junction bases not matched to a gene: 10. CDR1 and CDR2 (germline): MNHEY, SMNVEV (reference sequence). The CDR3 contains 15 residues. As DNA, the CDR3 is TGTGCCAGCGCCCCAACAGGGGGCATTCCCTACGAGCAGTACTTC. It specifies CASAPTGGIPYEQYF.

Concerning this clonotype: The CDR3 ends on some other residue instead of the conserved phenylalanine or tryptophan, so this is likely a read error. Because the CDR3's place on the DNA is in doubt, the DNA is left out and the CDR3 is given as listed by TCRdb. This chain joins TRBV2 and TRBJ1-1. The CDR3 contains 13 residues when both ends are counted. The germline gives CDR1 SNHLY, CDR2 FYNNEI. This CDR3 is CASSSRSNTEACL.

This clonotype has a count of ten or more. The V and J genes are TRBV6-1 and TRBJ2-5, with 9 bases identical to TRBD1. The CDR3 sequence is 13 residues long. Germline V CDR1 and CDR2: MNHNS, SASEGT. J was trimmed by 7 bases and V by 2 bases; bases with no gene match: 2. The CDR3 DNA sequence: TGTGCCAGCAGTGAACCGGGACAGGGGACCCAGTACTTC. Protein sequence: CASSEPGQGTQYF.

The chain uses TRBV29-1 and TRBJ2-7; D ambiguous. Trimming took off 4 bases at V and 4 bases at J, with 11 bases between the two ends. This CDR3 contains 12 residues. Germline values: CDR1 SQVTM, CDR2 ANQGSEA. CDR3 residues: CSVVSSAYEQYF. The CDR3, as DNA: TGCAGCGTTGTTTCGTCCGCTTACGAGCAGTACTTC.

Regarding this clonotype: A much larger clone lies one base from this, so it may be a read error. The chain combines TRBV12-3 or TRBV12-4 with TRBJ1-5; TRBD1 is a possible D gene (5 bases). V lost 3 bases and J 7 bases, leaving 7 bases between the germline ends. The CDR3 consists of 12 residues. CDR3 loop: CASSFGTQPQHF. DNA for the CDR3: TGTGCCAGCAGTTTTGGGACCCAGCCCCAGCATTTT.

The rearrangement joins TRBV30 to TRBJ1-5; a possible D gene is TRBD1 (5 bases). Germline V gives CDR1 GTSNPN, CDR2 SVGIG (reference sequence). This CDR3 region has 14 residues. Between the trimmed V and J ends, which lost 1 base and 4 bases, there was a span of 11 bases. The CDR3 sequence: CAWSDGTWNQPQHF. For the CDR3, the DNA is TGTGCCTGGAGTGACGGGACTTGGAATCAGCCCCAGCATTTT.

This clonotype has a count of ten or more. CDR3: CASSTQGGETQYF. The CDR3 bases are TGTGCCAGCAGCACCCAGGGTGGTGAGACCCAGTACTTC. The chain has TRBV11-3 and TRBJ2-5, with a weak D call TRBD1 (5 bases). The V end was cut by 5 bases, the J end by 5 bases, with 12 bases between. The germline V gene encodes CDR1 SGHNT and CDR2 YENEEA. This CDR3 has 13 amino acids. The full variable domain, its missing parts supplied by reference TRBV11-3 and TRBJ2-5, is EAGVVQSPRYKIIEKKQPVAFWCNPISGHNTLYWYLQNLGQGPELLIRYENEEAVDDSQLPKDRFSAERLKGVDSTLKIQPAELGDSAVYLCASSTQGGETQYFGPGTRLLVL.

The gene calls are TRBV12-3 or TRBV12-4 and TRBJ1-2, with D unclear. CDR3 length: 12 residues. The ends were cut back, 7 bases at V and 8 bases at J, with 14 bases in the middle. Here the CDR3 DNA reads TGTGCCAGCACAACCCCGAGAGAGGGCTACACCTTC. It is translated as CASTTPREGYTF.

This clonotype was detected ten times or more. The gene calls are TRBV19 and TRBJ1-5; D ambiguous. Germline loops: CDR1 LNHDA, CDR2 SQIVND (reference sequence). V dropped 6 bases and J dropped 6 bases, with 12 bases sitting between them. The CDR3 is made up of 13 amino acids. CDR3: CASRPRAGQPQHF. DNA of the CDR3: TGTGCCAGTAGACCCCGGGCGGGTCAGCCCCAGCATTTT.

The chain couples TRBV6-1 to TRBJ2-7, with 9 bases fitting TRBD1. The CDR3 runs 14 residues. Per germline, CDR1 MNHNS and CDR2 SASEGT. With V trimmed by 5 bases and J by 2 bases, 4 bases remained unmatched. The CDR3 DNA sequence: TGTGCCAGCAGTACGGACAGGGGAACCTACGAGCAGTACTTC. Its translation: CASSTDRGTYEQYF.

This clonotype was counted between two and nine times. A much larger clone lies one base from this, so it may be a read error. The CDR3 nucleotides are TGTGCCACCAGTGATTGTCTTTTGGAGAACACTGAAGCTTTCTTT. The encoded protein is CATSDCLLENTEAFF. The J gene is TRBJ1-1, the V gene TRBV24-1; no reliable D call. The CDR3 runs 15 residues. The V gene lost 2 bases and the J gene lost 1 base, with 10 bases spanning the gap. Germline V gene data show CDR1 as KGHDR and CDR2 as SFDVKD.

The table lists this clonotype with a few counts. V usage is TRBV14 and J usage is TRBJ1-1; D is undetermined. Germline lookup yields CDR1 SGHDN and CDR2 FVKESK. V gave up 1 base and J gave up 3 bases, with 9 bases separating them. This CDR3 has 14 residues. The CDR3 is CASSQGRWDTEAFF. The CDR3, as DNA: TGTGCCAGCAGCCAAGGGAGGTGGGACACTGAAGCTTTCTTT.

The CDR3 region has the DNA TGTGCCAGCAGTTACTCGCGGGACGGACAGGGTCGGGGCTACACCTTC. As protein: CASSYSRDGQGRGYTF. This chain uses TRBV6-5 with TRBJ1-2, with 8 bases that match TRBD1. The V gene's germline CDR1 is MNHEY and CDR2 SVGAGI. This CDR3 contains 16 residues. Trimming cost V 0 bases and J 8 bases; bases outside gene matches: 11.

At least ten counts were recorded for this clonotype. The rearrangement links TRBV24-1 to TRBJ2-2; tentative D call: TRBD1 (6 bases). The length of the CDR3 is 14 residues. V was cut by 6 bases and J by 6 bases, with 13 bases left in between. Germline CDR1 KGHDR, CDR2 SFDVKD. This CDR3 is CATSSSRGSGELFF. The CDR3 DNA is TGTGCCACCAGTTCGTCCAGGGGATCCGGGGAGCTGTTTTTT.

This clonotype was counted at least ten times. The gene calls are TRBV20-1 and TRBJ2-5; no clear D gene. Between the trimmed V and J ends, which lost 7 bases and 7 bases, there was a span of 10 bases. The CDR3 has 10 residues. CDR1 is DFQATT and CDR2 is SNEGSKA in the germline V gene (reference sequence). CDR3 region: CSVYTGTQYF. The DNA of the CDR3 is TGCAGTGTATACACCGGGACCCAGTACTTC.

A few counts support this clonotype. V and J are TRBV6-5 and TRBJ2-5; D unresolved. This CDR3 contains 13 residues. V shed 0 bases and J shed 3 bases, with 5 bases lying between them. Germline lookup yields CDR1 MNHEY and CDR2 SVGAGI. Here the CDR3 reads CASSYSPEETQYF. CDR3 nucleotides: TGTGCCAGCAGTTACTCTCCCGAAGAGACCCAGTACTTC.

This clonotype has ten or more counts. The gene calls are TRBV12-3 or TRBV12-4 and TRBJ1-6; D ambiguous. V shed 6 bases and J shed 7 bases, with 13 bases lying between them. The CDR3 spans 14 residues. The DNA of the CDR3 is TGTGCCAGCAGGCCAGGCGTTCTAAATTCACCCCTCCACTTT. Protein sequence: CASRPGVLNSPLHF.

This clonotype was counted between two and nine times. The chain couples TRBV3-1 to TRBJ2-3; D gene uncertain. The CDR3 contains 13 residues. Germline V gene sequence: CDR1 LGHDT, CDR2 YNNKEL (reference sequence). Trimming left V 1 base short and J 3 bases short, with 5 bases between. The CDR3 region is CASSQGGTDTQYF. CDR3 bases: TGTGCCAGCAGCCAAGGGGGAACAGATACGCAGTATTTT.

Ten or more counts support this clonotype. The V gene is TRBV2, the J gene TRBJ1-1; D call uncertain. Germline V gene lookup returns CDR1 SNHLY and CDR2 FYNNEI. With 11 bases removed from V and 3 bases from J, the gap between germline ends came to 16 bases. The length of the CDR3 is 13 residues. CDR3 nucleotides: TGTGCCGCGGGCGTCGGACTACACACTGAAGCTTTCTTT. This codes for CAAGVGLHTEAFF.